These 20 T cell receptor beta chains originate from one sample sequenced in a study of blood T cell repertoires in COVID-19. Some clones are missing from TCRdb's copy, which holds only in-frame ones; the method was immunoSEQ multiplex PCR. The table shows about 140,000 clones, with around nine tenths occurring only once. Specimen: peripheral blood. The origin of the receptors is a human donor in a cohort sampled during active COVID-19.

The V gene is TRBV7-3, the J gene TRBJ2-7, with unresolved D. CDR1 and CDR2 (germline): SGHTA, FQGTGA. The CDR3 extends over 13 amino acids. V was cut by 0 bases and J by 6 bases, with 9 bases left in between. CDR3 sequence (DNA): TGTGCCAGCAGCTTAACCCCTCTGGCCGAGCAGTACTTC. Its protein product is CASSLTPLAEQYF.

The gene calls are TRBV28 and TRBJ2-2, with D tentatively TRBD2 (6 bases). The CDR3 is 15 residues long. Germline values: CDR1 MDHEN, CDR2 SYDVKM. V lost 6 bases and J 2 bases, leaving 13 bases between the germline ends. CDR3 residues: CASRGGQLNTGELFF. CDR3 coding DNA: TGTGCCAGCAGGGGAGGACAACTCAACACCGGGGAGCTGTTTTTT.

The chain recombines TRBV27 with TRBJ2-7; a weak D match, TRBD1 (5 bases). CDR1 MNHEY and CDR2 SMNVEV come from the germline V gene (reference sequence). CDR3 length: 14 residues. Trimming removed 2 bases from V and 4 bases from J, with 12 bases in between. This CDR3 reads CASSLTTGIYEQYF. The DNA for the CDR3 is TGTGCCAGCAGTTTAACAACAGGAATTTACGAGCAGTACTTC.

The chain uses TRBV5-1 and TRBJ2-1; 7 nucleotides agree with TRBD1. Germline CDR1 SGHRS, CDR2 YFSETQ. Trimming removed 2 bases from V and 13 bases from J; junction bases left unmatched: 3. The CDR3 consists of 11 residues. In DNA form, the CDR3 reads TGCGCCAGCAGCTTACAGGGGCTCCAGTTCTTC. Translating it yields CASSLQGLQFF.

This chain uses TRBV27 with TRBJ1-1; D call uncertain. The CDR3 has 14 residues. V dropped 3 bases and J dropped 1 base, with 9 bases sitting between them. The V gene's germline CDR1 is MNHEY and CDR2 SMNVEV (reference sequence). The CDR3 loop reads CASSFSGGNTEAFF. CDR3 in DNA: TGTGCCAGCAGTTTCTCAGGAGGGAACACTGAAGCTTTCTTT.

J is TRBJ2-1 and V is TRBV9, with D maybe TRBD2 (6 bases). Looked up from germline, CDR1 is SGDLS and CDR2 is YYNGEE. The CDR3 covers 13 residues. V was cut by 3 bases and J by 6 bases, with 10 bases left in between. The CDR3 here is CASSASLANEQFF. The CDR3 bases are TGTGCCAGCAGCGCCTCACTAGCCAATGAGCAGTTCTTC. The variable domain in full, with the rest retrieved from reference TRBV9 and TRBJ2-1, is DSGVTQTPKHLITATGQRVTLRCSPRSGDLSVYWYQQSLDQGLQFLIQYYNGEERAKGNILERFSAQQFPDLHSELNLSSLELGDSALYFCASSASLANEQFFGPGTRLTVL.

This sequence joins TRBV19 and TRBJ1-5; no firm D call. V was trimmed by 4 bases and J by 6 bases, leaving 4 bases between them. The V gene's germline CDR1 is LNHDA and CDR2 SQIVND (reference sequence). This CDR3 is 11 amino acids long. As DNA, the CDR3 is TGTGCCAGTAGTAATAGTCAGCCCCAGCATTTT. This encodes CASSNSQPQHF.

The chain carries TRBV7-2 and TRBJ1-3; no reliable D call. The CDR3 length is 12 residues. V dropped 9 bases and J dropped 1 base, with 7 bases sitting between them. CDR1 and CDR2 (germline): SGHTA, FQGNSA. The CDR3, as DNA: TGTGCCAGTCGGGGTTCTGGAAACACCATATATTTT. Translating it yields CASRGSGNTIYF.

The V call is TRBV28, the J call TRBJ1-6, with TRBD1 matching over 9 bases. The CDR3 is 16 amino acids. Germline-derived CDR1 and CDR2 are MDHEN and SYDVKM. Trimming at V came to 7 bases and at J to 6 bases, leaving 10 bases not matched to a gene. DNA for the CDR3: TGTGCCAGCATTCAGGGGGGGGACAGGGTTAATTCACCCCTCCACTTT. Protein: CASIQGGDRVNSPLHF.

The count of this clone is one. CDR3: CASSPMTGTQPQHF. CDR3 bases: TGTGCCAGCAGTCCAATGACAGGGACTCAGCCCCAGCATTTT. The chain combines TRBV28 with TRBJ1-5; the match to TRBD1 covers 7 bases. The CDR3 extends over 14 amino acids. CDR1 is MDHEN and CDR2 is SYDVKM in the germline V gene. V gave up 5 bases and J gave up 6 bases; unmatched junction bases: 7.

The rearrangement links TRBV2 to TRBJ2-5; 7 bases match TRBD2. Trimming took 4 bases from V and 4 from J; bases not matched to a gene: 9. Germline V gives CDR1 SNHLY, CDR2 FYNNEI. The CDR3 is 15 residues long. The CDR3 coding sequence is TGTGCCAGCAGTGTAAGGCGTAGGGAGGGAGAGACCCAGTACTTC. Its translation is CASSVRRREGETQYF.

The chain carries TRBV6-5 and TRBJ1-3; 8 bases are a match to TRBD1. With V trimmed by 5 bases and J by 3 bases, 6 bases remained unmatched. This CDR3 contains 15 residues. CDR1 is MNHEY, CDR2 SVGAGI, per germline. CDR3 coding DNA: TGTGCCAGCAGTCTAGGACAGGGAGGTGGAAACACCATATATTTT. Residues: CASSLGQGGGNTIYF.

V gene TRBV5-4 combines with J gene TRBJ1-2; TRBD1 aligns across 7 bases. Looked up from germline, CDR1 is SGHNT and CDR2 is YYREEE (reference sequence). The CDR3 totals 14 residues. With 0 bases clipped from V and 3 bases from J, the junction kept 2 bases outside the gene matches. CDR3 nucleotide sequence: TGTGCCAGCAGCTTGGTCGGGACAGACTATGGCTACACCTTC. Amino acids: CASSLVGTDYGYTF.

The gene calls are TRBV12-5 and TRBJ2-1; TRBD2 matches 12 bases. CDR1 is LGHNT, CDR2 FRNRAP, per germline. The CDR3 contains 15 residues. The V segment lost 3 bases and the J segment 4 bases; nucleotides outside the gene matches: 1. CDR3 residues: CASGFGTSGYNEQFF. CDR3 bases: TGTGCTAGTGGTTTTGGGACTAGCGGGTACAATGAGCAGTTCTTC.

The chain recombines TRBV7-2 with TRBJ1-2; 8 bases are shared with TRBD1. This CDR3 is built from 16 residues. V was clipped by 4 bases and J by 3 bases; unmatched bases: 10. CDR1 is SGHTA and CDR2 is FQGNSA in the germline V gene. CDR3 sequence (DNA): TGTGCCAGCAGCTCCAAAACCAGGGGGCTCGACTATGGCTACACCTTC. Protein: CASSSKTRGLDYGYTF.

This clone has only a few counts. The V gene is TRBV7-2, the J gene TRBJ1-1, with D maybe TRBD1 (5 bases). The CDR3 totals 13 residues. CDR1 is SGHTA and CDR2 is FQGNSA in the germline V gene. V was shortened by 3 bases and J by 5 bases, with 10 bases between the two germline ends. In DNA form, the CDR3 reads TGTGCCAGCAGCTTCGACAGTCGGACTGAAGCTTTCTTT. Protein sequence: CASSFDSRTEAFF. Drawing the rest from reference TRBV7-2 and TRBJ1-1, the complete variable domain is GAGVSQSPSNKVTEKGKDVELRCDPISGHTALYWYRQSLGQGLEFLIYFQGNSAPDKSGLPSDRFSAERTGGSVSTLTIQRTQQEDSAVYLCASSFDSRTEAFFGQGTRLTVV.

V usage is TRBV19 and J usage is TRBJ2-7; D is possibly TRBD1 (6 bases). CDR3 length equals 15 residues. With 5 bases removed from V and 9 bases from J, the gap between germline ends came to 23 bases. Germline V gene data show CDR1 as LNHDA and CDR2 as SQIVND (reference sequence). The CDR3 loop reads CASSPNRDIGSGQYF. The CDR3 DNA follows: TGTGCCAGTAGTCCAAACCGGGACATTGGCTCAGGGCAGTACTTC.

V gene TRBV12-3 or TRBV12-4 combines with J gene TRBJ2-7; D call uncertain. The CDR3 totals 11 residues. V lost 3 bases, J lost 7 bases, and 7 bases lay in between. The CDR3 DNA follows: TGTGCCAGCAGTTTTGAGGAAGAGCAGTACTTC. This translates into CASSFEEEQYF.

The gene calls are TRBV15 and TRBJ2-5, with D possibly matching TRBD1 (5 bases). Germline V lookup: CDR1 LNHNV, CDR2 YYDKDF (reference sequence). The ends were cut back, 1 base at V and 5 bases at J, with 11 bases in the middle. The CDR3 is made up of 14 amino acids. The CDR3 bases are TGTGCCACCAGCAGAGTGAGACCAGGGGAGACCCAGTACTTC. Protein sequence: CATSRVRPGETQYF.

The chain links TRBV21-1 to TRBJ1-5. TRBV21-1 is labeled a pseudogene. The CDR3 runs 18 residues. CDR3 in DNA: TGTGCCAGCAGCAAAAAGGCCGGGTCCCGAAACCCGAATCAGCCCCAGCATTTT. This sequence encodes CASSKKAGSRNPNQPQHF.